This TCR beta chain was captured in a study of control samples from healthy donors and cancer patients. V trimming: 3 bases; J trimming: 0 bases; junction bases outside the gene matches: 14. CDR1 is SGDLS, CDR2 YYNGEE, per germline. There are 19 residues in the CDR3. The data were produced by immunoSEQ multiplex PCR, yet TCRdb's version contains in-frame clones alone and is incomplete. The top ten hold approximately 5.5% of the sample, which has tens of thousands of clones, over 85% seen once. This receptor was obtained from a man aged 60-69 years with colorectal cancer. The rearrangement links TRBV9 to TRBJ1-1, with 10 bases fitting TRBD1. Sequenced material: PBMCs. Here the CDR3 DNA reads TGTGCCAGCAGCGCCCGGAGGGACAGGGGAGGACCTATGAACACTGAAGCTTTCTTT. It encodes CASSARRDRGGPMNTEAFF.